Listed here are 18 T cell receptor beta chains from one sample, sequenced in a study of regulatory T cells in long-lasting Graves disease. Time point noted: newly diagnosed GD, antithyroid drugs for less than 3 months. Isolated PBMC RNA provided the starting material for the TCR library. Both iRepertoire HTBI primers and Arm-PCR of CDR3 regions were used to build the TCR beta libraries. TCRdb recomputed calls from the multiplex PCR reads with MiXCR, one row per CDR3 protein. The sample shows 350,000 to 450,000 distinct CDR3 sequences, 16% of them seen only once. This sample also appeared in a second study, on T cells in Graves' hyperthyroidism and ophthalmopathy.

The sequenced sample was peripheral blood mononuclear cells (PBMCs), obtained at new diagnosis, from a patient treated with antithyroid drugs. The origin of the receptors is a man aged 40-49 years with Graves disease.

This clonotype was seen repeatedly, ten times or more. The chain links TRBV20-1 to TRBJ2-3; D unresolved. Trimming took 0 bases from V and 5 from J, leaving 15 bases between them. CDR3 size: 15 residues. The V gene's germline CDR1 is DFQATT and CDR2 SNEGSKA (reference sequence). DNA of the CDR3: TGCAGTGCTAGAGATTTCGGTTGGGCAGGAGATACGCAGTATTTT. Protein sequence: CSARDFGWAGDTQYF.

Ten or more counts support this clonotype. The chain uses TRBV30 and TRBJ2-7; D might be TRBD2 (6 bases). The CDR3 is 11 residues long. Trimming removed 5 bases at V and 4 bases at J, with 9 bases between. Germline V CDR1 and CDR2: GTSNPN, SVGIG (reference sequence). For the CDR3, the DNA is TGTGCCTGGGGACTACTTTACGAGCAGTACTTC. Translation: CAWGLLYEQYF. The variable domain in full, with the rest retrieved from reference TRBV30 and TRBJ2-7, is SQTIHQWPATLVQPVGSPLSLECTVEGTSNPNLYWYRQAAGRGLQLLFYSVGIGQISSEVPQNLSASRPQDRQFILSSKKLLLSDSGFYLCAWGLLYEQYFGPGTRLTVT.

This clonotype was seen ten or more times. The chain employs TRBV5-1 and TRBJ2-2; the D gene is possibly TRBD1 (6 bases). Looked up from germline, CDR1 is SGHRS and CDR2 is YFSETQ. The CDR3 spans 14 residues. Trimming removed 3 bases at V and 6 bases at J, with 12 bases between. The CDR3 region is CASSSQGSAGELFF. For the CDR3, the DNA is TGCGCCAGCAGCTCCCAGGGGTCCGCCGGGGAGCTGTTTTTT. The full variable domain, rest sourced from reference TRBV5-1 and TRBJ2-2, is KAGVTQTPRYLIKTRGQQVTLSCSPISGHRSVSWYQQTPGQGLQFLFEYFSETQRNKGNFPGRFSGRQFSNSRSEMNVSTLELGDSALYLCASSSQGSAGELFFGEGSRLTVL.

This clonotype was observed at least ten times. The chain combines TRBV7-3 with TRBJ2-1; no definite D call. Trimming removed 2 bases at V and 9 bases at J, with 20 bases between. The CDR3 contains 16 residues. The germline V gene encodes CDR1 SGHTA and CDR2 FQGTGA. CDR3 protein: CASSLSRSNQAAEQFF. DNA of the CDR3: TGTGCCAGCAGCTTATCCCGATCGAATCAAGCCGCTGAGCAGTTCTTC.

As regards this clonotype: Possible read error: a much larger clone is one base away. The chain couples TRBV3-1 to TRBJ2-5; D is possibly TRBD1 (6 bases). Germline loops: CDR1 LGHDT, CDR2 YNNKEL (reference sequence). The CDR3 is 15 amino acids. The CDR3 is CASGHSLDGQGPQYF. CDR3 nucleotide sequence: TGTGCCAGCGGCCATTCCCTTGACGGGCAGGGGCCCCAGTACTTC.

Many counts were recorded for this clonotype. The chain has TRBV2 and TRBJ2-5; 9 positions match TRBD1. CDR1 is SNHLY and CDR2 is FYNNEI in the germline V gene. The V gene end was trimmed by 6 bases and the J gene end by 4 bases; junction bases not matched to a gene: 12. The CDR3 is 16 amino acids. This chain's CDR3 is CASSPPRGTGRETQYF. The CDR3 DNA sequence: TGTGCCAGCAGCCCCCCGAGGGGGACAGGGCGAGAGACCCAGTACTTC.

This clonotype was seen at least ten times. This rearrangement joins TRBV27 to TRBJ2-3; 10 bases agree with TRBD2. Trimming removed 4 bases from V and 3 bases from J; junction bases left unmatched: 7. Per the germline V gene, CDR1 is MNHEY and CDR2 is SMNVEV (reference sequence). This CDR3 region has 16 residues. CDR3: CASSSPQRGGTDTQYF. The CDR3 DNA reads TGTGCCAGCAGTTCCCCCCAGCGGGGGGGGACAGATACGCAGTATTTT.

In the case of this clonotype: A read error may be the cause here, since a much bigger clone is one base away. V and J are TRBV6-2 or TRBV6-3 and TRBJ2-5; TRBD2 is a possible D gene (6 bases). The germline V gene has CDR1 MNHEY and CDR2 SVGEGT. The CDR3 length is 13 residues. The CDR3 DNA sequence: TGTGCCAGCACGCCGAGTAGCGGCGTGCATATCAACTTC. Its protein product is CASTPSSGVHINF.

The chain is built from TRBV7-3 and TRBJ2-3; D perhaps matches TRBD2 (6 bases). The CDR3 runs to 13 residues. Deletions cut 5 bases from V and 4 bases from J, with 10 bases between. Per germline, CDR1 SGHTA and CDR2 FQGTGA. The CDR3 bases are TGTGCCAGCAGCCCGGGGGAGGCAGATACGCAGTATTTT. This codes for CASSPGEADTQYF. The full variable domain, rest sourced from reference TRBV7-3 and TRBJ2-3, is GAGVSQTPSNKVTEKGKYVELRCDPISGHTALYWYRQSLGQGPEFLIYFQGTGAADDSGLPNDRFFAVRPEGSVSTLKIQRTERGDSAVYLCASSPGEADTQYFGPGTRLTVL.

A word on this clonotype: A far bigger clonotype differs at one base, so this is likely a read error. The chain uses TRBV20-1 and TRBJ2-1, with D perhaps TRBD1 (6 bases). Trimming cost V 6 bases and J 10 bases, with 25 bases left between them. The CDR3 totals 15 residues. CDR1 and CDR2 (germline): DFQATT, SNEGSKA (reference sequence). The CDR3 nucleotides are TGCAGTGCATGGGTTAGGGAATCGGCAGGGGACGAGCAGTTCTTC. Translation gives CSAWVRESAGDEQFF.

The sample holds a few counts of this clonotype. The chain carries TRBV28 and TRBJ2-7; TRBD1 matches 10 bases. The CDR3 is made up of 15 amino acids. V gave up 5 bases and J gave up 5 bases; unmatched junction bases: 9. Per germline, CDR1 MDHEN and CDR2 SYDVKM. In DNA, the CDR3 is TGTGCCAGCAGTGCAACCGGGACAGGGGTCCACGAGCAGTACTTC. Protein product: CASSATGTGVHEQYF.

At least ten counts were recorded for this clonotype. CDR3 in amino acids: CASSTRQGTDTQYF. The DNA for the CDR3 is TGTGCCAGCAGCACGCGACAGGGCACAGATACGCAGTATTTT. The chain recombines TRBV7-2 with TRBJ2-3; possible D gene TRBD1, 6 bases. This CDR3 is 14 amino acids long. Germline V gives CDR1 SGHTA, CDR2 FQGNSA. V lost 5 bases and J lost 1, with 10 bases in between.

This clonotype was detected only a few times. The CDR3 loop reads CAWSAGRTRGSSSTDTQYF. CDR3 nucleotide sequence: TGTGCCTGGAGTGCGGGACGGACCAGGGGCTCCTCTAGCACAGATACGCAGTATTTT. The chain is built from TRBV30 and TRBJ2-3; D perhaps matches TRBD1 (6 bases). From germline, CDR1 is GTSNPN and CDR2 SVGIG (reference sequence). The CDR3 consists of 19 residues. The V end lost 1 base, the J end lost 0 bases, and 23 bases lay between the germline ends.

This clonotype has a count of ten or more. The V call is TRBV2, the J call TRBJ2-7, with D perhaps TRBD2 (5 bases). Between the trimmed V and J ends, which lost 7 bases and 5 bases, there was a span of 12 bases. This CDR3 spans 12 amino acids. Germline V CDR1 and CDR2: SNHLY, FYNNEI. CDR3 DNA sequence: TGTGCCAGCATTGAGGGAATGGACGAGCAGTACTTC. Its protein is CASIEGMDEQYF.

This clonotype was seen many times. The CDR3 protein is CASTLAGATGELFF. The CDR3 DNA follows: TGTGCCAGTACTCTAGCGGGGGCAACCGGGGAGCTGTTTTTT. This rearrangement joins TRBV27 to TRBJ2-2, with 10 bases lining up with TRBD2. CDR3 length equals 14 residues. The ends lost 9 bases at V and 5 bases at J; junction bases unmatched: 6. CDR1 is MNHEY, CDR2 SMNVEV, per germline (reference sequence).

This clonotype has only a few counts. J is TRBJ2-1 and V is TRBV4-2; D is tentatively TRBD1 or TRBD2 (5 bases each). The germline V gene encodes CDR1 LGHNA and CDR2 YNFKEQ. The CDR3 runs to 14 residues. V lost 5 bases, J lost 7 bases, and 15 bases lay in between. The chain's CDR3 is CASSLGDGGNEQFF. The CDR3 DNA follows: TGTGCCAGCAGCTTGGGGGACGGCGGGAATGAGCAGTTCTTC.

This chain joins TRBV12-3 or TRBV12-4 and TRBJ2-5, with unresolved D. V was shortened by 2 bases and J by 11 bases, with 18 bases between the two germline ends. This CDR3 has 14 amino acids. CDR3 residues: CASSLLSINNEQYF. The CDR3 DNA is TGTGCCAGCAGTTTATTGAGTATTAACAATGAGCAGTACTTC.

In its sample, this clonotype was seen many times. The chain employs TRBV12-3 or TRBV12-4 and TRBJ1-1, with D tentatively TRBD1 (5 bases). CDR3 size: 12 residues. Trimming removed 7 bases at V and 3 bases at J, with 9 bases between. For the CDR3, the DNA is TGTGCCAGCAAAGACAGCTACACTGAAGCTTTCTTT. It codes for CASKDSYTEAFF.